Shown below are 9 T cell receptor beta chains from a single sample sequenced in a study of blood T cell repertoires in COVID-19. Using immunoSEQ multiplex PCR, the repertoire was profiled, and TCRdb retains in-frame clones only, with some absent. The repertoire holds approximately 90,000 clones, with 86% as singletons. Sequencing was performed on peripheral blood. These receptors were taken from an elderly man with active or convalescent COVID-19.

This clone was detected only a few times. The V call is TRBV27, the J call TRBJ1-1; no definite D call. CDR3 length: 13 residues. CDR1 MNHEY and CDR2 SMNVEV come from the germline V gene (reference sequence). Trimming pared 3 bases from V and 3 bases from J, leaving 8 bases between. As DNA, the CDR3 is TGTGCCAGCAGTTTGGCTGGAGACACTGAAGCTTTCTTT. Encoded protein: CASSLAGDTEAFF.

The chain recombines TRBV3-1 (or the pseudogene TRBV3-2) with TRBJ1-6; D unclear. Germline CDR1 LGHDT, CDR2 YNNKEL (reference sequence). The ends were cut back, 0 bases at V and 7 bases at J, with 7 bases in the middle. The CDR3 runs 14 residues. The CDR3 loop is CASSQDGGNSPLHF. The DNA of the CDR3 is TGTGCCAGCAGCCAAGATGGAGGGAATTCACCCCTCCACTTT.

At least ten counts were recorded for this clone. The missing conserved phenylalanine or tryptophan at the end of this CDR3 makes a read error likely. No DNA is shown, since the ends of the CDR3 on it are uncertain; the CDR3 is the one TCRdb lists. This chain links TRBV5-3 with TRBJ2-7; no DNA check was done on the table's D call, TRBD1. TRBV5-3 is given ORF status, its function remaining uncertain. Both ends counted, the CDR3 spans 14 residues. Here the CDR3 reads CARSLHRPTKEPSM.

V and J are TRBV6-2 or TRBV6-3 and TRBJ2-1, with 13 bases fitting TRBD2. Germline V gene lookup returns CDR1 MNHEY and CDR2 SVGEGT. The CDR3 covers 18 residues. With 4 bases clipped from V and 3 bases from J, the junction kept 9 bases outside the gene matches. The CDR3 region is CASSWGLLAGGFYNEQFF. Written as DNA, the CDR3 is TGTGCCAGCAGTTGGGGGTTACTAGCGGGAGGGTTCTACAATGAGCAGTTCTTC.

This chain connects TRBV18 to TRBJ2-2; 8 bases agree with TRBD1. This CDR3 region has 16 residues. With 3 bases clipped from V and 2 bases from J, the junction kept 5 bases outside the gene matches. Germline loops: CDR1 KGHSH, CDR2 LQKENI. CDR3 nucleotides: TGTGCCAGCTCACCTCCGGACAGGGCTAACACCGGGGAGCTGTTTTTT. Protein sequence: CASSPPDRANTGELFF. Together with reference TRBV18 and TRBJ2-2, the CDR3 gives the full variable domain: NAGVMQNPRHLVRRRGQEARLRCSPMKGHSHVYWYRQLPEEGLKFMVYLQKENIIDESGMPKERFSAEFPKEGPSILRIQQVVRGDSAAYFCASSPPDRANTGELFFGEGSRLTVL.

J is TRBJ2-4 and V is TRBV19, with D possibly being TRBD1 (6 bases). This CDR3 is 14 amino acids long. Germline CDR1 reads LNHDA; CDR2 reads SQIVND (reference sequence). V shed 5 bases and J shed 2 bases, with 10 bases lying between them. The CDR3 is CASSSQGSKNIQYF. The CDR3 nucleotides are TGTGCCAGTAGTTCACAGGGTTCCAAAAACATTCAGTACTTC.

The chain recombines TRBV15 with TRBJ2-4; D is unresolved. V was pared by 5 bases and J by 7 bases, with 15 bases between. The germline CDR1 and CDR2 sequences are LNHNV and YYDKDF (reference sequence). CDR3 length: 14 residues. The CDR3 sequence: CATSYGSEENIQYF. The DNA of the CDR3 is TGTGCCACCAGCTACGGGTCCGAGGAGAACATTCAGTACTTC.

The chain joins TRBV27 to TRBJ2-2; D remains ambiguous. Germline V gives CDR1 MNHEY, CDR2 SMNVEV (reference sequence). V lost 2 bases and J lost 6, with 7 bases in between. The CDR3 spans 13 residues. The CDR3 here is CASSLTYAGELFF. The CDR3 DNA reads as TGTGCCAGCAGTTTAACCTATGCCGGGGAGCTGTTTTTT.

V is TRBV5-1 and J is TRBJ2-1, with D perhaps TRBD2 (6 bases). V dropped 1 base and J dropped 5 bases, with 7 bases sitting between them. Germline assignment: CDR1 SGHRS and CDR2 YFSETQ. The CDR3 spans 13 residues. CDR3 amino acids: CASSLRTNNEQFF. In DNA, the CDR3 is TGCGCCAGCAGCTTGCGGACTAACAATGAGCAGTTCTTC.